A single sample gave rise to the 26 T cell receptor beta chains below, sequenced in a study of blood T cell repertoires in COVID-19. Sequenced by immunoSEQ multiplex PCR; TCRdb stores in-frame clones only, minus some. The sample records fewer than 450,000 clones, more than 85% being singletons. Sequencing was carried out using PBMCs or T cells enriched from blood (not recorded which). The receptors stem from a woman aged 30 to 39 who had recovered from COVID-19.

The rearrangement joins TRBV2 to TRBJ2-5; D is uncertain. Germline lookup yields CDR1 SNHLY and CDR2 FYNNEI. V was pared by 1 base and J by 2 bases, with 8 bases between. This CDR3 comprises 14 residues. The DNA for the CDR3 is TGTGCCAGCAGTGAAGTCTCCGTACAAGAGACCCAGTACTTC. Translation: CASSEVSVQETQYF.

The chain couples TRBV14 to TRBJ1-2; D unclear. In germline, CDR1 is SGHDN, CDR2 FVKESK. V shed 3 bases and J shed 3 bases, with 8 bases lying between them. The CDR3 totals 13 residues. CDR3: CASSQTRDYGYTF. DNA for the CDR3: TGTGCCAGCAGCCAGACGAGGGACTATGGCTACACCTTC. Using reference TRBV14 and TRBJ1-2 for the parts outside the CDR3, the full variable domain is EAGVTQFPSHSVIEKGQTVTLRCDPISGHDNLYWYRRVMGKEIKFLLHFVKESKQDESGMPNNRFLAERTGGTYSTLKVQPAELEDSGVYFCASSQTRDYGYTFGSGTRLTVV.

The rearrangement uses TRBV19 and TRBJ1-2; weak D call: TRBD1 (5 bases). Trimming pared 4 bases from V and 5 bases from J, leaving 20 bases between. This CDR3 region has 16 residues. From germline, CDR1 is LNHDA and CDR2 SQIVND (reference sequence). The chain's CDR3 is CASSTITKFRVYGYTF. The CDR3 coding sequence is TGTGCCAGTAGTACGATTACGAAATTCAGGGTTTATGGCTACACCTTC.

The chain recombines TRBV28 with TRBJ1-3; the D gene is possibly TRBD1 (5 bases). CDR1 is MDHEN, CDR2 SYDVKM, per germline. CDR3 length equals 17 residues. Deletions cut 2 bases from V and 4 bases from J, with 18 bases between. CDR3 sequence reads: CASSLITGPGPGNTIYF. The CDR3 nucleotides read TGTGCCAGCAGTTTAATTACCGGCCCAGGGCCCGGAAACACCATATATTTT.

The gene calls are TRBV11-3 and TRBJ2-1; D is perhaps TRBD1 (5 bases). The V end was cut by 2 bases, the J end by 4 bases, with 12 bases between. The V gene's germline CDR1 is SGHNT and CDR2 YENEEA. The CDR3 has 15 residues. CDR3 in amino acids: CASSLTQALYNEQFF. The CDR3, as DNA: TGTGCCAGCAGCTTAACACAGGCTCTTTACAATGAGCAGTTCTTC.

The chain couples TRBV28 to TRBJ1-2; D is possibly TRBD1 (6 bases). V gave up 5 bases and J gave up 8 bases, with 15 bases separating them. The CDR3 runs to 13 residues. The germline gives CDR1 MDHEN, CDR2 SYDVKM. The DNA for the CDR3 is TGTGCCAGCAGTCCGGACAGAGATAAAGGCTACACCTTC. Translation gives CASSPDRDKGYTF.

The gene calls are TRBV19 and TRBJ1-1, with TRBD1 identical over 8 bases. Germline lookup yields CDR1 LNHDA and CDR2 SQIVND (reference sequence). The CDR3 is 13 amino acids. With V trimmed by 2 bases and J by 6 bases, 2 bases remained unmatched. The CDR3 sequence is CASSIRRGPEAFF. The CDR3 DNA is TGTGCCAGTAGTATACGCAGGGGGCCTGAAGCTTTCTTT.

The chain uses TRBV7-2 and TRBJ1-5, with TRBD1 matching 7 bases. Germline assignment: CDR1 SGHTA and CDR2 FQGNSA. V shed 5 bases and J 6 bases; nucleotides not matched to a gene: 10. This CDR3 contains 15 residues. Here the CDR3 reads CASSMSTGDAQPQHF. The CDR3 DNA reads as TGTGCCAGCAGCATGAGTACAGGGGACGCTCAGCCCCAGCATTTT.

In DNA form, the CDR3 reads TGCAGCGTTGAAGAAGATCGGGGGGCGGGCTATGGCTACACCTTC. The encoded protein is CSVEEDRGAGYGYTF. The chain couples TRBV29-1 to TRBJ1-2; perhaps TRBD1 as D (6 bases). The CDR3 spans 15 residues. Trimming cost V 0 bases and J 4 bases, with 15 bases left between them. Germline V gives CDR1 SQVTM, CDR2 ANQGSEA.

The gene calls are TRBV28 and TRBJ2-2, with 8 positions matching TRBD1. The germline CDR1 and CDR2 sequences are MDHEN and SYDVKM. The ends lost 4 bases at V and 0 bases at J; junction bases unmatched: 1. The CDR3 totals 15 residues. As DNA, the CDR3 is TGTGCCAGCAGTTCAGGGGGCGCGAACACCGGGGAGCTGTTTTTT. Amino acid sequence: CASSSGGANTGELFF.

The table lists this clone with a count of one. This chain uses TRBV5-1 with TRBJ2-3; D might be TRBD2 (7 bases). V lost 0 bases and J lost 2, with 13 bases in between. The CDR3 is 16 residues long. The germline CDR1 and CDR2 sequences are SGHRS and YFSETQ. The CDR3 sequence is CASSLDGGPVTDTQYF. DNA of the CDR3: TGCGCCAGCAGCTTGGACGGGGGGCCTGTCACAGATACGCAGTATTTT.

This chain uses TRBV6-5 with TRBJ1-1; 8 nucleotides align to TRBD1. The V and J ends lost 8 bases and 4 bases, in that order; junction bases with no gene match: 9. The CDR3 runs to 14 residues. CDR1 and CDR2 from the germline V gene are MNHEY and SVGAGI. The CDR3 spells CASHWTGQGTEAFF. In DNA, the CDR3 is TGTGCCAGCCATTGGACAGGGCAGGGCACTGAAGCTTTCTTT.

J is TRBJ1-1 and V is TRBV5-6; the match to TRBD1 covers 8 bases. This CDR3 contains 14 residues. CDR1 is SGHDT and CDR2 is YYEEEE in the germline V gene. J lost 9 bases, V lost 1 base, and 8 bases had no gene match. CDR3 amino acids: CASSLRTGTPQAFF. Written as DNA, the CDR3 is TGTGCCAGCAGCTTGCGGACAGGGACTCCTCAAGCTTTCTTT.

This chain joins TRBV19 and TRBJ1-5, with a weak D call TRBD1 (5 bases). Germline CDR1 and CDR2: LNHDA and SQIVND (reference sequence). V was trimmed by 0 bases and J by 0 bases, leaving 9 bases between them. CDR3 length: 16 amino acids. CDR3 coding DNA: TGTGCCAGTAGTATAGAGGGGCAGAATAGCAATCAGCCCCAGCATTTT. It encodes CASSIEGQNSNQPQHF.

This chain links TRBV9 with TRBJ2-3, with 11 bases fitting TRBD2. From germline, CDR1 is SGDLS and CDR2 YYNGEE. The CDR3 has 16 residues. Germline trimming cut 4 bases from V and 2 bases from J; bases unmatched to any gene: 6. CDR3 sequence: CASSPRLAGTTDTQYF. As DNA, the CDR3 is TGTGCCAGCAGCCCGCGACTAGCGGGGACCACAGATACGCAGTATTTT.

This clone was detected only a few times. The chain employs TRBV18 and TRBJ1-3; tentatively, D is TRBD1 (6 bases). Germline lookup yields CDR1 KGHSH and CDR2 LQKENI. V was shortened by 3 bases and J by 2 bases, with 17 bases between the two germline ends. The CDR3 has 17 residues. CDR3 nucleotides: TGTGCCAGCTCACCCCCTAGGGGGGGCTTCCCTGGAAACACCATATATTTT. It yields the protein CASSPPRGGFPGNTIYF.

This clone was counted a few times. The genes are TRBV5-1 and TRBJ2-7; possibly TRBD2 for D (6 bases). Trimming removed 5 bases at V and 3 bases at J, with 9 bases between. The CDR3 has 12 residues. Looked up from germline, CDR1 is SGHRS and CDR2 is YFSETQ. The CDR3 nucleotides are TGCGCCAGCAGGGAGGGCGTCTACGAGCAGTACTTC. Protein: CASREGVYEQYF.

The gene calls are TRBV27 and TRBJ1-2; D may be TRBD1 (6 bases). CDR3 length: 13 residues. Trimming took 5 bases from V and 6 from J, leaving 13 bases between them. Germline CDR1 and CDR2: MNHEY and SMNVEV (reference sequence). This CDR3 is CASSPGTPDGYTF. Here the CDR3 DNA reads TGTGCCAGCAGTCCCGGGACACCTGATGGCTACACCTTC.

The chain joins TRBV18 to TRBJ2-5, with D perhaps TRBD1 (5 bases). V was cut by 2 bases and J by 4 bases, with 11 bases left in between. CDR1 and CDR2 (germline): KGHSH, LQKENI. CDR3 length: 14 residues. Written as DNA, the CDR3 is TGTGCCAGCTCACCAGGGGCGGCGGTAGAGACCCAGTACTTC. It encodes CASSPGAAVETQYF.

This rearrangement joins TRBV6-5 to TRBJ2-3, with unresolved D. Between the trimmed V and J ends, which lost 2 bases and 5 bases, there was a span of 14 bases. This CDR3 has 15 amino acids. Germline-derived CDR1 and CDR2 are MNHEY and SVGAGI. This CDR3 is CASSYTVPPGDTQYF. In nucleotides, the CDR3 is TGTGCCAGCAGTTACACAGTTCCCCCCGGAGATACGCAGTATTTT.

A single count supports this clone. The J gene is TRBJ2-7, the V gene TRBV28; 8 bases are a match to TRBD2. The CDR3 contains 15 residues. Germline CDR1 and CDR2: MDHEN and SYDVKM. V lost 8 bases, J lost 3 bases, and 12 bases stayed unmatched. Here the CDR3 DNA reads TGTGCCAGCCGCCCGGGAGGGGCCCTCCACTACGAGCAGTACTTC. Its protein product is CASRPGGALHYEQYF.

The chain employs TRBV19 and TRBJ2-5; 7 bases are shared with TRBD1. The germline gives CDR1 LNHDA, CDR2 SQIVND (reference sequence). The CDR3 runs to 14 residues. Unmatched junction bases numbered 3, after V lost 4 bases and J lost 1 base. The CDR3, as DNA: TGTGCCAGTAGTACCGGGACAGCCCAAGAGACCCAGTACTTC. Translation gives CASSTGTAQETQYF.

This sequence joins TRBV7-8 and TRBJ1-4; no clear D gene. Germline loops: CDR1 SGHVS, CDR2 FQNEAQ. V was pared by 1 base and J by 2 bases, with 8 bases between. This CDR3 region has 15 residues. Here the CDR3 reads CASSLEAQTNEKLFF. CDR3 in DNA: TGTGCCAGCAGCTTAGAGGCACAGACTAATGAAAAACTGTTTTTT.

The V call is TRBV4-3, the J call TRBJ1-5, with D possibly being TRBD1 (6 bases). With 3 bases removed from V and 4 bases from J, the gap between germline ends came to 7 bases. The CDR3 spans 13 residues. Germline V lookup: CDR1 LGHNA, CDR2 YSLEER. For the CDR3, the DNA is TGCGCCAGCAGCCACGACAGGAATCAGCCCCAGCATTTT. It specifies CASSHDRNQPQHF.

The chain couples TRBV12-3 or TRBV12-4 to TRBJ1-1, with D unresolved. With 6 bases removed from V and 7 bases from J, the gap between germline ends came to 15 bases. CDR3 length: 13 amino acids. In DNA form, the CDR3 reads TGTGCCAGCAGCCCCGGTGGCGGTGGTGAAGCTTTCTTT. This translates into CASSPGGGGEAFF.

The chain is built from TRBV3-1 (or the pseudogene TRBV3-2) and TRBJ1-4, with D maybe TRBD1 (6 bases). This CDR3 region has 15 residues. Germline lookup yields CDR1 LGHDT and CDR2 YNNKEL (reference sequence). Trimming removed 2 bases from V and 6 bases from J, with 13 bases in between. The CDR3 loop reads CASSQTAAGDEKLFF. As DNA, the CDR3 is TGTGCCAGCAGCCAAACGGCGGCAGGGGATGAAAAACTGTTTTTT.